This T cell receptor (beta chain) was sequenced in a study of regulatory T cells in long-lasting Graves disease (dated by TCRdb to the early 2020s). At the level of the whole study: Newly diagnosed Graves' disease patients had taken antithyroid drugs for less than 3 months. This study used TCR sequencing and RNA sequencing of peripheral blood to compare persistent Graves' disease patients against newly diagnosed Graves' disease patients. The study was registered as a clinical trial and conducted in China. A total of around 35 samples underwent TCR sequencing, from roughly 13 patients with persistent Graves' disease and some 20 patients with newly diagnosed Graves' disease.

Library method: multiplex PCR. Instrument on record: Illumina HiSeq 4000. iRepertoire HTBI primers and Arm-PCR amplification of CDR3 regions were used to construct TCR beta libraries. Gel purification was performed on PCR products prior to sequencing. The paper's processing steps were these. Gene usage analysis of CDR3 amino acid clonotypes used the approximately 62 TRBV and around 13 TRBJ segments found across samples. COPE and FqMerger were used to merge the filtered high-quality paired reads into contigs. BLAST was used to align contigs to IMGT TRBV, TRBD and TRBJ reference genes, with CDR3 defined following IMGT. Clonotypes above 0.1% frequency were classified as highly expanded clones. Repertoire diversity was measured by Shannon entropy, and V-J evenness by the Gini coefficient. Public clonotypes were defined as clonotypes shared by more than one individual. In-frame beta chains were kept once TCRdb had trimmed the public reads at Q25 with fastp and called clones with MiXCR. Duplicate CDR3 protein sequences are folded into a single record with the most common DNA and genes. TCRdb's processing, not the authors', yielded these V and J calls. A total of 300,000 to 400,000 distinct CDR3 sequences appear in this sample, over 15% of them only once. The ten largest clones add up to just under 30% of the sample.

Trimming removed 2 bases from V and 3 bases from J, leaving 11 bases between the germline ends. From cysteine to phenylalanine, the CDR3 is 15 amino acids long. Only CDR3 DNA is held: 45 bases, read in frame from base 1. As encoded in the germline V gene (reference sequence), CDR1 is MNHEY while CDR2 is SMNVEV. Points the paper makes about the study in general: TRBV28, TRBJ1-2 and TRBJ2-5 were preferentially used in persistent disease, while TRBV20-1 and TRBJ2-1 were favored in newly diagnosed disease. Compared with newly diagnosed patients, patients with persistent Graves' disease had lower TCR Shannon entropy and fewer highly expanded clones, which suggests clonal expansion. Because the primary lesion, thyroid tissue, could not be accessed, the study looked at peripheral blood alone. A larger number of public clonotypes was shared among persistent patients (approximately 3,000) than among newly diagnosed patients (approximately 930). As a limitation, the authors acknowledged that the small sample size may reduce accuracy. Sequencing and analysis were restricted to the TCR beta chain.

In light of the paper, this sample's time point label describes: newly diagnosed GD, antithyroid drugs for less than 3 months. For both TCR sequencing and RNA sequencing, RNA was extracted from PBMCs using TRIzol. The diagnosis of Graves' disease was made according to American Thyroid Association guidelines. Patients for the study were recruited at an endocrinology department in Xi'an, China. Each patient gave approximately 10 milliliters of peripheral blood, collected in an EDTA anticoagulant tube. PBMCs were isolated by Ficoll Paque Plus density gradient separation without further T cell sorting. An Agilent 2100 Bioanalyzer and agarose gel were used to check RNA quality, while a NanoDrop 2000 measured RNA concentration. With respect to this clonotype: The antigen this receptor binds is unknown. Base quality data are lacking; no much larger clone is found one base away.

The same sample was also used in a study of T cells in Graves' hyperthyroidism and ophthalmopathy. That second publication adds: Stable Graves' hyperthyroidism was defined as the absence of progression to ophthalmopathy over 18 months of follow-up. Hyperthyroidism patients were newly diagnosed, with disease duration under 2 months, and aged 18 to 65 years. The study excluded patients with uncontrolled infections, other autoimmune diseases, pregnancy or lactation. Diagnoses were established on the basis of clinical symptoms, serum thyroxine and TRAb, thyroid ultrasound, and orbital computed tomography. A first-round RT-PCR of the TCR CDR3 used the HTBI primer set with the Qiagen OneStep RT-PCR kit. Most expanded thyroid clonotypes (frequency above 0.001) were also detected in blood, a finding suggesting that blood repertoires may reflect thyroid immune responses. Ophthalmopathy was separated from stable hyperthyroidism by a 13 V-J signature model, with around 90% sensitivity and just over 81% specificity obtained in cross-validation and 80%/75% obtained in testing. During validation, the model predicted progression to ophthalmopathy a median of approximately six months ahead of onset, with 60% to 71% sensitivity and roughly 72% specificity. To identify distinguishing TCR V-J signatures, a discovery cohort of 90 to 100 patients was used, comprising 43 with Graves' ophthalmopathy and 55 to 65 with stable Graves' hyperthyroidism. Whether ophthalmopathy could be predicted prospectively was tested in an independent validation cohort made up of roughly 20 hyperthyroidism patients plus 17 patients who later progressed to ophthalmopathy. The approximately 100 discovery patients were randomly split 7:3 into training and test sets. Thyroid tissue and blood T-cell repertoires from six or seven Graves' hyperthyroidism patients were also compared in the study. Once sampling was done, hyperthyroidism patients were given methimazole at a starting dose of 30 mg daily, whereas ophthalmopathy patients were given high-dose intravenous methylprednisolone. A second multiplex PCR round built the libraries, followed by size selection and purification. Libraries were sequenced paired-end with 100 bp reads on an Illumina HiSeq2000. SOAPnuke was used to process the raw data, removing reads that contained adapters or uncalled bases, had a mean Phred below 15, or lacked an exact match to the constant primer or identifier. COPE v1.2.5 was used to merge the high-quality paired reads, and each unique nucleotide sequence was defined as a clonotype. Clonotypes were aligned to IMGT TRBV, TRBD and TRBJ reference segments using MiTCR v1.1. The analysis was restricted to V-J combinations with a frequency above 0.0001, which together covered roughly 99% of the repertoires. The TCS score was defined as F50 (clonal expansion) divided by E x V (chaos), with BLOSUM62-based TCRdist calculated between CDR3 peptides within each V-J. Welch's t-statistics and random forest reduced around 520 V-J features to around 14, which were used in a naive Bayes classifier (R e1071). Sample size was not statistically predetermined, and investigators were not blinded to group allocation. The paper reports TCR Vbeta CDR3 sequencing of some 140 peripheral blood samples: fewer than 50 ophthalmopathy, roughly 80 hyperthyroidism and roughly 17 progressor patients.

The sequence derives from a middle-aged man with Graves disease. Donor details come from another sample of the same person, matched by shared clones. The sample here was peripheral blood mononuclear cells (PBMCs), taken at new diagnosis, from a patient treated with antithyroid drugs. This sequence uses TRBV27 and TRBJ1-5, with TRBD1 tentatively as D gene (5 bases match). The CDR3 region has the sequence CASSLRAGHNQPQHF. In nucleotides, the sequence is TGTGCCAGCAGTTTACGGGCAGGGCACAATCAGCCCCAGCATTTT.